The T cell receptor (beta chain) under discussion was sequenced for a study of blood T cells in healthy people across ages. V shed 4 bases and J shed 14 bases, with 15 bases lying between them. This CDR3 is built from 13 residues. Germline assignment: CDR1 MGHRA and CDR2 YSYEKL. Combining a sample-barcoded 5' primer with a J-beta primer mix, a second PCR ran for about 7 to 12 cycles. TCRdb re-called the 5' RACE reads with MiXCR, one entry per CDR3 protein. This table has under 1,100,000 distinct CDR3 sequences, roughly a quarter appearing once. This same sample was also taken into another study, of T cells of mothers and their children.

This sequence joins TRBV4-1 and TRBJ1-6; the D gene is possibly TRBD1 (6 bases). This clonotype originated in a girl aged 2 to 9 in good health. Sample: blood. CDR3 bases: TGCGCCAGCAGCCCCCTTGAGGGGGTGACCCTCCACTTT. This gives the protein CASSPLEGVTLHF.